This T cell receptor (beta chain) was sequenced in a study of blood T cell repertoires in COVID-19. Study information: The United States, Italy and Spain supplied acute and convalescent COVID-19 samples. T cells, B-cell-depleted T cells, or PBMCs supplied cDNA or gDNA.

The CDR3 is 14 amino acids. CDR1 is SEHNR and CDR2 is FQNEAQ in the germline V gene (reference sequence). Deletions cut 0 bases from V and 1 base from J, with 6 bases between. Authors' methods: Estimated nucleated cell counts came from reference gene primer amplification. Only in-frame clones appear in the TCRdb table, and some are missing; sequencing was by immunoSEQ multiplex PCR. Clonal size and the V and J genes are those of that table, whereas D and trimming came from the DNA. The repertoire consists of roughly 83,000 clones, with more than 85% occurring once and the leading ten covering roughly 8%.

The TCR was taken from an older man with active or convalescent COVID-19. Sequenced sample: peripheral blood. The rearrangement uses TRBV7-9 and TRBJ1-1; no firm D call. CDR3 residues: CASSLASGNTEAFF. CDR3 nucleotides: TGTGCCAGCAGCTTAGCCTCAGGGAACACTGAAGCTTTCTTT. Complete variable domain (other parts from reference TRBV7-9 and TRBJ1-1): DTGVSQNPRHKITKRGQNVTFRCDPISEHNRLYWYRQTLGQGPEFLTYFQNEAQLEKSRLLSDRFSAERPKGSFSTLEIQRTEQGDSAMYLCASSLASGNTEAFFGQGTRLTVV.